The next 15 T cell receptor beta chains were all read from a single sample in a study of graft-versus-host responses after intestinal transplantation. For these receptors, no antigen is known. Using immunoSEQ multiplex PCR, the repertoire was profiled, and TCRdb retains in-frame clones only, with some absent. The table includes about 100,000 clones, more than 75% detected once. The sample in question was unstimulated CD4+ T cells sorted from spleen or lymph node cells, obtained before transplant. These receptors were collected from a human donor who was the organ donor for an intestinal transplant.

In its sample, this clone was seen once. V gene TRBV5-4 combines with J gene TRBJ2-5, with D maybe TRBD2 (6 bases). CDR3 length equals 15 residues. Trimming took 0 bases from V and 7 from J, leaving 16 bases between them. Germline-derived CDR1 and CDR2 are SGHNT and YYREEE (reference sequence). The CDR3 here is CASSLGAGPTGTQYF. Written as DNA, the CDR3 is TGTGCCAGCAGCTTGGGTGCGGGACCCACGGGGACCCAGTACTTC.

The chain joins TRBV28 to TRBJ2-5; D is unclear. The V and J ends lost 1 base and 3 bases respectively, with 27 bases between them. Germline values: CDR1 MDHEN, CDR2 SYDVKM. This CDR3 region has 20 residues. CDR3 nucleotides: TGTGCCAGCAGTTTATTATCACTTCCCCTGGTGTGGGTGCCCGAAGAGACCCAGTACTTC. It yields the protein CASSLLSLPLVWVPEETQYF. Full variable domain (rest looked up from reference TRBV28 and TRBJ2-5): DVKVTQSSRYLVKRTGEKVFLECVQDMDHENMFWYRQDPGLGLRLIYFSYDVKMKEKGDIPEGYSVSREKKERFSLILESASTNQTSMYLCASSLLSLPLVWVPEETQYFGPGTRLLVL.

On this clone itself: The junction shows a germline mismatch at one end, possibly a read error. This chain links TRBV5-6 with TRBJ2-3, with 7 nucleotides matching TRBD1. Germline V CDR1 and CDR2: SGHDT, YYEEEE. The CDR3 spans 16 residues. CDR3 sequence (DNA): TGTGCCAACAGCTTGCCGTCGACAGGGCGGTCAGATACGCAGTATTTT. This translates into CANSLPSTGRSDTQYF. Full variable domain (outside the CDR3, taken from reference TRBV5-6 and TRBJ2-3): DAGVTQSPTHLIKTRGQQVTLRCSPKSGHDTVSWYQQALGQGPQFIFQYYEEEERQRGNFPDRFSGHQFPNYSSELNVNALLLGDSALYLCANSLPSTGRSDTQYFGPGTRLTVL.

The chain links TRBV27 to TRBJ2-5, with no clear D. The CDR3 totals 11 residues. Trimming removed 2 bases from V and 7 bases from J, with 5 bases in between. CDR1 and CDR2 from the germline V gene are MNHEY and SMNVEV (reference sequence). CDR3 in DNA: TGTGCCAGCAGTTTAGCCGGGACCCAGTACTTC. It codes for CASSLAGTQYF.

The CDR3 sequence is CASSYSESRGYTF. In DNA form, the CDR3 reads TGTGCCAGCAGTTACTCGGAGTCTCGAGGCTACACCTTC. V gene TRBV6-6 combines with J gene TRBJ1-2; D not certain. The CDR3 is made up of 13 amino acids. CDR1 and CDR2 (germline): MNHNY, SVGAGI (reference sequence). The V gene lost 0 bases and the J gene lost 8 bases, with 10 bases spanning the gap.

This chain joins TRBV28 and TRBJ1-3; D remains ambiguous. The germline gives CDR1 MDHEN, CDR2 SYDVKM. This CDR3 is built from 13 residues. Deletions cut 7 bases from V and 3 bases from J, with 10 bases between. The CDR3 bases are TGTGCCAGCATGAGGGAGTTTGGAAACACCATATATTTT. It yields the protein CASMREFGNTIYF. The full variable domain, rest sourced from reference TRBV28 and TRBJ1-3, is DVKVTQSSRYLVKRTGEKVFLECVQDMDHENMFWYRQDPGLGLRLIYFSYDVKMKEKGDIPEGYSVSREKKERFSLILESASTNQTSMYLCASMREFGNTIYFGEGSWLTVV.

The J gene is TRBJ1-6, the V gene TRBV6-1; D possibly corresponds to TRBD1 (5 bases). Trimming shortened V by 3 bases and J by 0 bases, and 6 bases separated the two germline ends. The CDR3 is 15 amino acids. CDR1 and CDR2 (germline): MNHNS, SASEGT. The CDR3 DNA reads TGTGCCAGCAGTGATGGGGGCTCCTATAATTCACCCCTCCACTTT. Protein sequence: CASSDGGSYNSPLHF.

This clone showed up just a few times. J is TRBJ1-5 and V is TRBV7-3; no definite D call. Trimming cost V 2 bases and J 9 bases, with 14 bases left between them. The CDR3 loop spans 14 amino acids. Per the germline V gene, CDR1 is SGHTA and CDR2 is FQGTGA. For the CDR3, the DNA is TGTGCCAGCAGCTTACCTTGGAAGGAGAGGCCCCAGCATTTT. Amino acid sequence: CASSLPWKERPQHF.

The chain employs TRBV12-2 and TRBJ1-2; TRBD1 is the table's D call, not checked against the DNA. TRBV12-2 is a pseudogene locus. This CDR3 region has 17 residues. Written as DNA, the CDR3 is TGTGCAAGTCGCTTAACTCGGTTGCGGGACAGGGATGATGGCTACACCTTC. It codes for CASRLTRLRDRDDGYTF.

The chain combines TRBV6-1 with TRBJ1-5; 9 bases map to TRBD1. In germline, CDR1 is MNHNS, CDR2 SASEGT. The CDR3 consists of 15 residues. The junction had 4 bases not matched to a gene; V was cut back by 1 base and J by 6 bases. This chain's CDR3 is CASSEGWTGVQPQHF. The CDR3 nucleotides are TGTGCCAGCAGTGAAGGATGGACAGGGGTTCAGCCCCAGCATTTT.

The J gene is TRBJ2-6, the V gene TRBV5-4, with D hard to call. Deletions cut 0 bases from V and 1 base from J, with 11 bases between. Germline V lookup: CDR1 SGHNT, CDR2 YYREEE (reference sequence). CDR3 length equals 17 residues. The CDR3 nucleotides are TGTGCCAGCAGCTTGGAGCCATCCGGTTCTGGGGCCAACGTCCTGACTTTC. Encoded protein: CASSLEPSGSGANVLTF.

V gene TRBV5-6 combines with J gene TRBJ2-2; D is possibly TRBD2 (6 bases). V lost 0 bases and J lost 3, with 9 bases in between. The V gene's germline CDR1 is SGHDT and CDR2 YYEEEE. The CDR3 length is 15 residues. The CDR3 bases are TGTGCCAGCAGCTTGGTTGCTAGCGACACCGGGGAGCTGTTTTTT. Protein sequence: CASSLVASDTGELFF.

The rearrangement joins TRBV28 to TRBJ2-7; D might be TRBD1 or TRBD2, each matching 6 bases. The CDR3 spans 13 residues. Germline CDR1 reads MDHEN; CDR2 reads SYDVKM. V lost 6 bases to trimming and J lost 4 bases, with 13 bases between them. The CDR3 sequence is CASRPQGGYEQYF. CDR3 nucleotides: TGTGCCAGCAGGCCACAGGGAGGATACGAGCAGTACTTC.

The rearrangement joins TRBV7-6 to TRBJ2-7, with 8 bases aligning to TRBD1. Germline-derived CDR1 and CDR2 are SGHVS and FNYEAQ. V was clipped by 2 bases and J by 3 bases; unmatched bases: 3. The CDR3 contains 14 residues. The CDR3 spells CASSLKDRVYEQYF. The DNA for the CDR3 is TGTGCCAGCAGCTTAAAGGACAGGGTCTACGAGCAGTACTTC.

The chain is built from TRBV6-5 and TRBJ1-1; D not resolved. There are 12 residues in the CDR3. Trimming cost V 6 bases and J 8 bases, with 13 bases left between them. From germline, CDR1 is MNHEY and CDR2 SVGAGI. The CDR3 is CASSRGRSEAFF. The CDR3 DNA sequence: TGTGCCAGCAGCCGAGGGAGATCCGAAGCTTTCTTT.